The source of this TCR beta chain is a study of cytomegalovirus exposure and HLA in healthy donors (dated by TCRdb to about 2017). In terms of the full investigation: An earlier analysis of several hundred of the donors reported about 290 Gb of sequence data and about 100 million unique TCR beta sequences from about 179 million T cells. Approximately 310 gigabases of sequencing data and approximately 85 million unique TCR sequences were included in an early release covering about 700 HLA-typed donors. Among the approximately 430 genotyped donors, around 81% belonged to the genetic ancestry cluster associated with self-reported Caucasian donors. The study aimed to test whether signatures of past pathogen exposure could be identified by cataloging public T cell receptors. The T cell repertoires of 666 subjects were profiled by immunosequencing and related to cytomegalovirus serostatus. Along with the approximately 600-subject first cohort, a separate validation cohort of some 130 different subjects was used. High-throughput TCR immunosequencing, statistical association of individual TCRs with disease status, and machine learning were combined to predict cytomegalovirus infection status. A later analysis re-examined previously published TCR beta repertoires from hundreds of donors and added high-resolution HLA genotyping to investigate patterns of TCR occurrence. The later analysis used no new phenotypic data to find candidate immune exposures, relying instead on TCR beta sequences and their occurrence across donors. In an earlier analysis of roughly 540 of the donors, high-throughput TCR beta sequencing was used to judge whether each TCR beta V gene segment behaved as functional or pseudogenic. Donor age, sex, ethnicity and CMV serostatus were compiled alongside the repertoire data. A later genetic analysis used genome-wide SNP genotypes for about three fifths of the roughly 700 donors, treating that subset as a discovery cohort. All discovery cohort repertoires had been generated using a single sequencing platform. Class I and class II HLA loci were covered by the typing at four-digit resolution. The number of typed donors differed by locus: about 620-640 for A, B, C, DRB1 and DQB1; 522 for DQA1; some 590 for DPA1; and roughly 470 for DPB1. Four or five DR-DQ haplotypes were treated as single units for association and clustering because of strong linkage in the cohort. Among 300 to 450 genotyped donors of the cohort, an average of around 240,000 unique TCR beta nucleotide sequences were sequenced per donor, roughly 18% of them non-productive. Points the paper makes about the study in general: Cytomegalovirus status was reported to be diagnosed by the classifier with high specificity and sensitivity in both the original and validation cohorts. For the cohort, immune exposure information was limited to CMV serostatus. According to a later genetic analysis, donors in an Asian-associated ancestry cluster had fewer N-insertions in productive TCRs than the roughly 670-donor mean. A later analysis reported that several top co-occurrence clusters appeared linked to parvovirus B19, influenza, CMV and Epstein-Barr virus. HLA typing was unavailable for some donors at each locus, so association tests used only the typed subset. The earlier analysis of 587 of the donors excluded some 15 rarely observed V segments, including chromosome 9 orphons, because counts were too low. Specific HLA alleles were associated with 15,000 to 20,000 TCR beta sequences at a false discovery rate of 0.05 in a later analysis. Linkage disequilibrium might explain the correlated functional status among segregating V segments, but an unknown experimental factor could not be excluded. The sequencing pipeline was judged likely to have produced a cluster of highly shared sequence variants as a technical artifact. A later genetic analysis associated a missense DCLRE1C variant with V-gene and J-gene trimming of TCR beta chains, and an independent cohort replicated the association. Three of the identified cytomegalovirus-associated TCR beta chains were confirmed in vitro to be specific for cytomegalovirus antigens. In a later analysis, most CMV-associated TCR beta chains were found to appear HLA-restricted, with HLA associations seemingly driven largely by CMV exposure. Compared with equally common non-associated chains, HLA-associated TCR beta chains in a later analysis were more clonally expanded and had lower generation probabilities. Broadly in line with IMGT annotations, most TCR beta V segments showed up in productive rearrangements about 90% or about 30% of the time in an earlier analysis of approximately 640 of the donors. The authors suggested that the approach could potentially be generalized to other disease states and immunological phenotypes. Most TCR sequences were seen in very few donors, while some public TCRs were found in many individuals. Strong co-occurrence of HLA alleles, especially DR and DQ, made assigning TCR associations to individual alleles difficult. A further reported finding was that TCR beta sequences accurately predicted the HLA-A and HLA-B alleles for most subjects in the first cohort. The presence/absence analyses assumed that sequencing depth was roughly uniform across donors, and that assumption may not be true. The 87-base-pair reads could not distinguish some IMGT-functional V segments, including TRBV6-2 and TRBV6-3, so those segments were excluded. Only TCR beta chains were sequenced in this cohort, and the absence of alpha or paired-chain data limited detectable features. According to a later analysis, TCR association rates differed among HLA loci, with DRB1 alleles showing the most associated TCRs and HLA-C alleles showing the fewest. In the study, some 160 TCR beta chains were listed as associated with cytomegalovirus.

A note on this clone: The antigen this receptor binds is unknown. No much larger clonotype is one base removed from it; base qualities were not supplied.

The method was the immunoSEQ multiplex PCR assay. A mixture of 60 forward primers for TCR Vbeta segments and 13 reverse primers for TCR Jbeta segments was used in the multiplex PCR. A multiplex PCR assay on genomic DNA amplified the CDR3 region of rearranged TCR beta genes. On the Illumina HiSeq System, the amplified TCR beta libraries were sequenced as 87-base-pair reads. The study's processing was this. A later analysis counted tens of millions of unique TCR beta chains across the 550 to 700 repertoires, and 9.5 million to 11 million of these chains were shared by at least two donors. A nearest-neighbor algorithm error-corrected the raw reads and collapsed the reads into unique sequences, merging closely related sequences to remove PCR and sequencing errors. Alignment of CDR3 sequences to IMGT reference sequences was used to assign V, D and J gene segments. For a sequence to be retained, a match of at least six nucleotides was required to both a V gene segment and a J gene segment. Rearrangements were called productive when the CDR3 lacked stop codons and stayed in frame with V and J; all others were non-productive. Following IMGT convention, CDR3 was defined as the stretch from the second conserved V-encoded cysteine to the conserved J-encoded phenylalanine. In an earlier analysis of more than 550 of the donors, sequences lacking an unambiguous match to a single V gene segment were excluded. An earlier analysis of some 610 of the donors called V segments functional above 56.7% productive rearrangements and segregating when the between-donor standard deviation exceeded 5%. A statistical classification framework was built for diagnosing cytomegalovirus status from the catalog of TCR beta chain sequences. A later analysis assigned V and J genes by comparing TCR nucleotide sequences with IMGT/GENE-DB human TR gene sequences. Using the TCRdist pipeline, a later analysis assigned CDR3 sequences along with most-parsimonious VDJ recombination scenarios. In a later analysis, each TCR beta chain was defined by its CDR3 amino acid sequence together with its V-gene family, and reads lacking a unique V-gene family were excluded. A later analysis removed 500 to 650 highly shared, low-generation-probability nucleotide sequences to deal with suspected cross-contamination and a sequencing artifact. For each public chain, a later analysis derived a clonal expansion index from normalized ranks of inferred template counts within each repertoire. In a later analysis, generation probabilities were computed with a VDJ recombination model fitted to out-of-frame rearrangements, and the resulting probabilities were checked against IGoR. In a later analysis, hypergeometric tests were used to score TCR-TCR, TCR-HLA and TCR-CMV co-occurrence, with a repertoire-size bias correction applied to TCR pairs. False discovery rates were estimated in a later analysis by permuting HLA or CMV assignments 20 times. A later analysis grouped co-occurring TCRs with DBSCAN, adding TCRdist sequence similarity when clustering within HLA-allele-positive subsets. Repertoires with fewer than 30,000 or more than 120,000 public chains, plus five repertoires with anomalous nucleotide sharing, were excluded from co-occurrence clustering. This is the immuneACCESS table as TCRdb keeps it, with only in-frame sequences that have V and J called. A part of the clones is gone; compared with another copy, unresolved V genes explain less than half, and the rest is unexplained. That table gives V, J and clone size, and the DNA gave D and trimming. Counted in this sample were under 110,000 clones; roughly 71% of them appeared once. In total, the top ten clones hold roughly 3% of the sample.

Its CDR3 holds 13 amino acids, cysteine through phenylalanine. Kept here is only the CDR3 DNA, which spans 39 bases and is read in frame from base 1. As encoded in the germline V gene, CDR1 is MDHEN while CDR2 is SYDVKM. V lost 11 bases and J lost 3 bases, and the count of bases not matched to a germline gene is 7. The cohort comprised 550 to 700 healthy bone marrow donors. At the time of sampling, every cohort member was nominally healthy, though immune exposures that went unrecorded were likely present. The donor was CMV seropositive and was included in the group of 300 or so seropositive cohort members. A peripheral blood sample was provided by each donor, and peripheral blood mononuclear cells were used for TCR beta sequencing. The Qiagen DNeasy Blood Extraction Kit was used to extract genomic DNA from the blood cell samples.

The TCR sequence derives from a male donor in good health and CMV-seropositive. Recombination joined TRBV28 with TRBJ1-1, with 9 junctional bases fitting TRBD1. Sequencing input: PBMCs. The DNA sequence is TGTGCCGCCGGGACAGGGTTGCACACTGAAGCTTTCTTT. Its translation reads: CAAGTGLHTEAFF.